These T cell receptor beta chains were read from a single sample in a study of technical replicates of blood from several donors. Here immunoSEQ multiplex PCR was the method, and the copy in TCRdb shows in-frame clones only, minus some. This table holds more than 65,000 clones, more than 90% found once. The sample comprised T cells isolated from PBMCs. These receptors originate from a human donor in good health. Each CDR3 is given with its conserved first and last residue. D genes are given only for firm matches. Some rows have no size entry. The others give once, few or many, or a class for an expanded clone.

TRBV5-1	.	TRBJ1-1	TRBD1	TGCGCCAGCAGCTTGGGCCAAAGACAGGGGTATGTGGAAGCTTTCTTT	CASSLGQRQGYVEAFF
TRBV11-3	.	TRBJ2-1	TRBD2	TGTGCCAGCAGCCTAATGACTAGCGGGAGGGCCCCGGAGCAGTTCTTC	CASSLMTSGRAPEQFF
TRBV10-3	.	TRBJ2-2	.	TGTGCCATCAGTGAGTTCGAGGCCGGGGAGCTGTTTTTT	CAISEFEAGELFF
TRBV5-4	once	TRBJ2-5	.	TGTGCCAGCAGCGAGAAAGAGACCCAGTACTTC	CASSEKETQYF
TRBV7-8	.	TRBJ2-2	TRBD1	TGTGCCAGCAGCTCAGGACAGGGGTCCGGGGAGCTGTTTTTT	CASSSGQGSGELFF
TRBV7-6	.	TRBJ1-2	TRBD1	TGTGCCAGCAGCCCCCGGGACAGGGTAGCTAACTATGGCTACACCTTC	CASSPRDRVANYGYTF
TRBV30	once	TRBJ2-7	.	TGTGCCTGGAGTTATAAGGGGGTTGCCTACGAGCAGTACTTC	CAWSYKGVAYEQYF
TRBV5-1	once	TRBJ2-7	TRBD1	TGCGCCAGCAGCGAATCCATTAGGACAGGTTCGGCGGGCGTGCCGGGGAAACTCTACGAGCAGTACTTC	CASSESIRTGSAGVPGKLYEQYF
TRBV14	few	TRBJ1-3	.	TGTGCCAGCAGCCAAGTGTTTCTTCATTCGAGTTCTGGAAACACCATATATTTT	CASSQVFLHSSSGNTIYF
TRBV27	.	TRBJ2-7	TRBD2	TGTGCCAGCAGTTTATTCGCGGCTAGCGGGAGGTATAACTACGAGCAGTACTTC	CASSLFAASGRYNYEQYF
TRBV10-1	few	TRBJ1-1	.	TGCGCCAGCAGGAGGCAGGAGGACACTGAAGCTTTCTTT	CASRRQEDTEAFF
TRBV6-1	.	TRBJ2-1	.	TGTGCCAGCAGTGTAGGTTTAACTAAGTTCTTC	CASSVGLTKFF
TRBV30	.	TRBJ2-7	.	TGTGCCTGGAGGGAACGGGATGTGGGCGAGCAGTACTTC	CAWRERDVGEQYF
TRBV18	.	TRBJ2-2	.	TGTGCCAGCTCACCAACAGGGACGAACACCGGGGAGCTGTTTTTT	CASSPTGTNTGELFF
TRBV6-5	.	TRBJ2-7	.	TGTGCCAGCAGTTACGGCAGAACCTACGAGCAGTACTTC	CASSYGRTYEQYF
TRBV6-5	.	TRBJ2-1	.	TGTGCCAGCAGTTACGGCGGCGAGCAGTTCTTC	CASSYGGEQFF
TRBV7-9	.	TRBJ1-2	.	TGTGCCAGCAGCTTAGCGCCGGGGGGGGACTATGGCTACACCTTC	CASSLAPGGDYGYTF
TRBV11-2	once	TRBJ2-1	.	TGTGCCAGCAGCAATGACAGATACAATGAGCAGTTCTTC	CASSNDRYNEQFF
TRBV15	once	TRBJ2-5	.	TGTGCCACCAGCAGAGATATGGGGCCCCAAGAGACCCAGTACTTC	CATSRDMGPQETQYF
TRBV19	.	TRBJ2-2	.	TGTGCCAGTAGTATAGTTGTAACCGGGGAGCTGTTTTTT	CASSIVVTGELFF
TRBV10-3	.	TRBJ1-1	.	TGTGCCATCAGTGATGACACGCAAGCTTTCTTT	CAISDDTQAFF
TRBV7-2	.	TRBJ1-1	TRBD1	TGTGCCAGCGGGGGACAGCCGAACACTGAAGCTTTCTTT	CASGGQPNTEAFF
TRBV30	once	TRBJ2-7	.	TGTGCCTGGCAGGGGACGGGTTTTTGGGAGCAGTACTTC	CAWQGTGFWEQYF
TRBV23-1	.	TRBJ2-7	TRBD1	TGCGCCAGCAGTCAATCGAGTGGAGGACAGGGGGATTCCTACGAGCAGTACTTC	CASSQSSGGQGDSYEQYF